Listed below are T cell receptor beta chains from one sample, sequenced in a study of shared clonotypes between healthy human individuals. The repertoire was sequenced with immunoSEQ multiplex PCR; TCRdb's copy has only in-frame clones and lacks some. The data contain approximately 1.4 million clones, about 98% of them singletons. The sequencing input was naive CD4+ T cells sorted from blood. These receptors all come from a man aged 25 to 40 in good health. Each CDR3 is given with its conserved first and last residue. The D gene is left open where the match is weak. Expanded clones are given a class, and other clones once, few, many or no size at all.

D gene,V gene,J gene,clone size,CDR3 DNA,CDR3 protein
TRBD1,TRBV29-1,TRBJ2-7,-,TGCAGCGTCAACTCCCTGGGCCGGACAGGGGGCGACTACGAGCAGTACTTC,CSVNSLGRTGGDYEQYF
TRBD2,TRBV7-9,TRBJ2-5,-,TGTGCCAGCAGCTTAATCCTAGCGGGAGAAGACCAGTACTTC,CASSLILAGEDQYF
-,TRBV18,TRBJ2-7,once,TGTGCCAGCTCACCCGGGCGGACCTACGAGCAGTACTTC,CASSPGRTYEQYF
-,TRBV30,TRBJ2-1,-,TGTGCCTGGAGCCAAAGCTCCTACAATGAGCAGTTCTTC,CAWSQSSYNEQFF
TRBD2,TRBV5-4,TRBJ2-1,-,TGTGCCAGCAGCTCCGGGAATGTAGCGGGAGGTGGTTACAATGAGCAGTTCTTC,CASSSGNVAGGGYNEQFF
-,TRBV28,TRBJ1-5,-,TGTGCCAGCAGCTTACCTAATCAGCCCCAGCATTTT,CASSLPNQPQHF
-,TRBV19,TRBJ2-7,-,TGTGCCAGTAGTATAGGGACAGCTATCTACGAGCAGTACTTC,CASSIGTAIYEQYF
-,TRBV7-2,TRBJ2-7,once,TGTGCCAGCAGCTTAGCAGGGGCCACCTACGAGCAGTACTTC,CASSLAGATYEQYF
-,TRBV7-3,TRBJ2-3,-,TGTGCCAGCAGCCACTCCGGTTCTACGGCCACAGATACGCAGTATTTT,CASSHSGSTATDTQYF
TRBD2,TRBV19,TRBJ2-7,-,TGTGCCAGTAGTGATAGCGGGAGGGCCTACGAGCAGTACTTC,CASSDSGRAYEQYF
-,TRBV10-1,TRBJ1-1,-,TGCGCCAGCAGTGGGGGAGCGAACACTGAAGCTTTCTTT,CASSGGANTEAFF
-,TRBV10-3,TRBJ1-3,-,TGTGCCATCAAAGGCTCTGGAAACACCATATATTTT,CAIKGSGNTIYF
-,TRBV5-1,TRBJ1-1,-,TGCGCCAGCAGTACAGACAGACCGAACACTGAAGCTTTCTTT,CASSTDRPNTEAFF
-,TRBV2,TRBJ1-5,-,TGTGCCAGCAGTGGTCCGGGAGGCAATCAGCCCCAGCATTTT,CASSGPGGNQPQHF
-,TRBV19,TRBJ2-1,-,TGTGCCAGTAGTACGGAGGACATAGGGGGCAATGAGCAGTTCTTC,CASSTEDIGGNEQFF
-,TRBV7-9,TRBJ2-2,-,TGTGCCAGCAGCTCTCCGGGCCTGGCGGGGAGCCCTCCCTTT,CASSSPGLAGSPPF
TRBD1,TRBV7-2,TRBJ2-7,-,TGTGCCAGCAGCTTAGCGGAGAGACAGGGTACGCACGAGCAGTACTTC,CASSLAERQGTHEQYF
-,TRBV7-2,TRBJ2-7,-,TGTGCCAGCAGCTTAGTCGGACAGACCTACGAGCAGTACTTC,CASSLVGQTYEQYF
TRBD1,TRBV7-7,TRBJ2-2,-,TGTGCTAGCAGCTTAGGGACAGGGGGTCGGACCGGGGAGCTGTTTTTT,CASSLGTGGRTGELFF
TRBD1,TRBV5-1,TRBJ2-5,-,TGCGCCAGCAGCTTGACCGGGACAGGGCCCGAGACCCAGTACTTC,CASSLTGTGPETQYF
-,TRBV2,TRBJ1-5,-,TGTGCCAGCACAGTTGGCAATCAGCCCCAGCATTTT,CASTVGNQPQHF
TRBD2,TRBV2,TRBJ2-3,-,TGTGCCAGCAGTGACGGGAGGGGGTTCACAGATACGCAGTATTTT,CASSDGRGFTDTQYF
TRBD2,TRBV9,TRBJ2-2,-,TGTGCCAGCAGCGTATTAAACGGGGGACTAGCGGGAGGAAGGACCGGGGAGCTGTTTTTT,CASSVLNGGLAGGRTGELFF
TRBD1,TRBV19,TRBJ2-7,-,TGTGCCAGTAGTACCTCTAGGACAGGGTGGTACGAGCAGTACTTC,CASSTSRTGWYEQYF
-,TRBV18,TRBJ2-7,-,TGTGCCAGCTCACCGTATAGAGGCCGTAAAAGCTCCTACGAGCAGTACTTC,CASSPYRGRKSSYEQYF
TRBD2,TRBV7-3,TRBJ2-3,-,TGTGCCAGCAGCACGTGGACTAGCGGGAGTCAGGATACGCAGTATTTT,CASSTWTSGSQDTQYF
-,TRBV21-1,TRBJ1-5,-,TGTGCCAGCAGCAAAGCGGGGCAGAACAATCAGCCCCAGCATTTT,CASSKAGQNNQPQHF
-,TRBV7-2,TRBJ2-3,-,TGTGCCAGCAGCTATAGGGATACGCAGTATTTT,CASSYRDTQYF
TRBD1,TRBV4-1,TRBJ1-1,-,TGCGCCAGCAGCCAAGGACAGGGGAACACTGAAGCTTTCTTT,CASSQGQGNTEAFF
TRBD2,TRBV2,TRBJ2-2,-,TGTGCCAGCAGTGAGACCTTACCGGGACTAGCAGGCACCGGGGAGCTGTTTTTT,CASSETLPGLAGTGELFF